This TCR beta chain emerged from a study of lymphopenia after photon versus proton radiotherapy. Points from the study as a whole: Post-nadir diversity loss with photons came from oligoclonal expansion, particularly CD8+ Temra cells.

V lost 5 bases to trimming and J lost 0 bases, with 17 bases between them. This CDR3 contains 17 residues. Germline assignment: CDR1 KGHSH and CDR2 LQKENI. Sequenced by immunoSEQ multiplex PCR; TCRdb stores in-frame clones only, minus some. This table has about 29,000 clones, about nine tenths appearing once. A word on this clone: Antigen specificity is unknown.

The source is an older woman with cholangiocarcinoma. Some clones in this sample may be carry-over from other donors' samples. This sample comprised peripheral blood, obtained from a patient treated with proton-based radiotherapy. The chain joins TRBV18 to TRBJ1-3, with D unresolved. CDR3 bases: TGTGCCAGCTCAGACATTCTTGGCGGAAGCTCTGGAAACACCATATATTTT. Residues: CASSDILGGSSGNTIYF.